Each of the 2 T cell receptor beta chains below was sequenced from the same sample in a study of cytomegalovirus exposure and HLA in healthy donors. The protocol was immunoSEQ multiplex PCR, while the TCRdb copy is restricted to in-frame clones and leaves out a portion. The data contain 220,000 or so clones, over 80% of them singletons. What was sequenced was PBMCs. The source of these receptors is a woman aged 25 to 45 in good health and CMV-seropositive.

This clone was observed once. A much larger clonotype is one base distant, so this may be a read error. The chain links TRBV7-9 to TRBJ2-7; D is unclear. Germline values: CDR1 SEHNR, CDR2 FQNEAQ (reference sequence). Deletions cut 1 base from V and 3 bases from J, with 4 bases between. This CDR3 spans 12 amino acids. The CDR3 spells CASSLVNYEQYF. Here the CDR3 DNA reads TGTGCCAGCAGCTTAGTTAACTACGAGCAGTACTTC. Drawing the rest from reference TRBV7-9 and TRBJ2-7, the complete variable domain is DTGVSQNPRHKITKRGQNVTFRCDPISEHNRLYWYRQTLGQGPEFLTYFQNEAQLEKSRLLSDRFSAERPKGSFSTLEIQRTEQGDSAMYLCASSLVNYEQYFGPGTRLTVT.

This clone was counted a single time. CDR3 nucleotides: TGTGCCAGCAGCTCCCCGACAGGGGTGTACTATGGCTACACCTTC. Its protein is CASSSPTGVYYGYTF. V usage is TRBV7-2 and J usage is TRBJ1-2; 8 nucleotides match TRBD1. J was trimmed by 3 bases and V by 4 bases; bases with no gene match: 7. The germline CDR1 and CDR2 sequences are SGHTA and FQGNSA. The CDR3 runs 15 residues. Full variable domain (rest looked up from reference TRBV7-2 and TRBJ1-2): GAGVSQSPSNKVTEKGKDVELRCDPISGHTALYWYRQSLGQGLEFLIYFQGNSAPDKSGLPSDRFSAERTGGSVSTLTIQRTQQEDSAVYLCASSSPTGVYYGYTFGSGTRLTVV.